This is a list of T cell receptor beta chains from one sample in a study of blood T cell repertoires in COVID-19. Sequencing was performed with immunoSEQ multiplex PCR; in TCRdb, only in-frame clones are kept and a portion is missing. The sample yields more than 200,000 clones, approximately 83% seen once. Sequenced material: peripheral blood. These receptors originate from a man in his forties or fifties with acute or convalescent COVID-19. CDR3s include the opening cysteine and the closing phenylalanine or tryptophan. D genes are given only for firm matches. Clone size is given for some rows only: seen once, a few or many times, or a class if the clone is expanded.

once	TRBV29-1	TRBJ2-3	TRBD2	TGCAGCGTTCCGGGACTAGCGGGAGGGCACCCAGATACGCAGTATTTT	CSVPGLAGGHPDTQYF
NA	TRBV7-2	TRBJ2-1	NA	TGTGCCAGCAGCACCCGGACAGCCAACTACAATGAGCAGTTCTTC	CASSTRTANYNEQFF
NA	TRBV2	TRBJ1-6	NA	TGTGCCAGCAGTGACGTCAGCTCCTATAATTCACCCCTCCACTTT	CASSDVSSYNSPLHF
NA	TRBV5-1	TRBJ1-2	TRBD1	TGCGCCAGCGGAGGGACAGCGGGCGATGGCTACACCTTC	CASGGTAGDGYTF
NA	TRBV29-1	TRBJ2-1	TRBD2	TGCAGCGCTAAACCTAGCGGGCAGAATGAGCAGTTCTTC	CSAKPSGQNEQFF
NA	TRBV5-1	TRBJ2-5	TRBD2	TGCGCCAGCAGCTCCAGCGGGGTGGAGACCCAGTACTTC	CASSSSGVETQYF
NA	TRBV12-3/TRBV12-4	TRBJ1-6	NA	TGTGCCAGCAGTTTACAGGTTGATTCACCCCTCCACTTT	CASSLQVDSPLHF
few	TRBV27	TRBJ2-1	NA	TGTGCCAGCAGTTTCGACAGCGACTCCTACAATGAGCAGTTCTTC	CASSFDSDSYNEQFF
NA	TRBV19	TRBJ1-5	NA	TGTGCCAGTAGTTACCACAGGGAAAATCAGCCCCAGCATTTT	CASSYHRENQPQHF
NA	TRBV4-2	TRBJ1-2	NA	TGTGCCAGCAGCCAAGAACTGTGGGGCAGGGGAGACGCTGGCTACACCTTC	CASSQELWGRGDAGYTF
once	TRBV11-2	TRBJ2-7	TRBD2	TGTGCCAGCAGCTTAACCGGGGGGTCCTACGAGCAGTACTTC	CASSLTGGSYEQYF
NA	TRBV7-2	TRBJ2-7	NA	TGTGCCAGCAGCTTAGTCCCAGGGTCATACGAGCAGTACTTC	CASSLVPGSYEQYF
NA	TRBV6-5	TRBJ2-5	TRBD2	TGTGCCTGGGGGGGGTATGGGGCCCAAGAGACCCAGTACTTC	CAWGGYGAQETQYF
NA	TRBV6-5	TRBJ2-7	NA	TGTGCCAGCAGTTACACTGGACAGAGCTCCTACGAGCAGTACTTC	CASSYTGQSSYEQYF
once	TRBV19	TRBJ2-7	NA	TGTGCCAGTAGTATAGGGACATACGGTACCTACGAGCAGTACTTC	CASSIGTYGTYEQYF
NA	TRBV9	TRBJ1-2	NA	TGTGCCAGCAGCGTAGGGGTAGGGGGTGGCTACACCTTC	CASSVGVGGGYTF
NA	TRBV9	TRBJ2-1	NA	TGTGCCAGCAGCGGGGGACTCCAGAGGTACAATGAGCAGTTCTTC	CASSGGLQRYNEQFF
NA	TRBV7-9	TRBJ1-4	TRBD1	TGTGCCAGCAGCCCCGGGACAGGGGTGCAAAAACTGTTTTTT	CASSPGTGVQKLFF
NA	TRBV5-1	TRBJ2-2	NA	TGCGCCAGCAGCCTGTTAGAGGGACACGTCACCGGGGAGCTGTTTTTT	CASSLLEGHVTGELFF
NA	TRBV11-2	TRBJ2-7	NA	TGTGCCAGCAGCTTAGCTGGCAGCTACGAGCAGTACTTC	CASSLAGSYEQYF
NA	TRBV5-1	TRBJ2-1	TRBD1	TGCGCCAGCAGCTTTGGGACAGGGGACAATGAGCAGTTCTTC	CASSFGTGDNEQFF
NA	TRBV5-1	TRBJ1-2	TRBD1	TGCGCCAGCAGCTATGATAGGGACAGCTATGGCTACACCTTC	CASSYDRDSYGYTF
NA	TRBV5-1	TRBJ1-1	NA	TGCGCCAGCAGCTTGATGGTTAGTTCTGAAGCTTTCTTT	CASSLMVSSEAFF
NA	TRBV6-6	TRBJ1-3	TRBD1	TGTGCCAGCAGTTACTCGAGCAGGGGGGACACCATATATTTT	CASSYSSRGDTIYF
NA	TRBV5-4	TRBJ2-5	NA	TGTGCCAGCAGCTCCCCTCAAGCCGGGAGTGGGGAGACCCAGTACTTC	CASSSPQAGSGETQYF
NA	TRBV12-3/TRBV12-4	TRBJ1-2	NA	TGTGCCAGCAGTTTCAGTGATGGCTACACCTTC	CASSFSDGYTF
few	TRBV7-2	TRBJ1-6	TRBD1	TGTGCCAGCAGCTCGGGGACAGCTTCACCCCTCCACTTT	CASSSGTASPLHF
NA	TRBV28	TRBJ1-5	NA	TGTGCCAGCAGTTTAGAGGTTTATAGCAATCAGCCCCAGCATTTT	CASSLEVYSNQPQHF
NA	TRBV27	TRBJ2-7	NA	TGTGCCAGCAGTTTAGGTCAGGGGACCTACGAGCAGTACTTC	CASSLGQGTYEQYF
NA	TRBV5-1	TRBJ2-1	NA	TGCGCCAGCAGCGGAGGACTGGCACATGAGCAGTTCTTC	CASSGGLAHEQFF
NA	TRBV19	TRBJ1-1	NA	TGTGCCAGTAGTAAAGATTGGGCAGGGGATGTGCACACTGAAGCTTTCTTT	CASSKDWAGDVHTEAFF
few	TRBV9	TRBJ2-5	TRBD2	TGTGCCAGCAGCGCAGCACTAGCGGGAGGGGGTGAGACCCAGTACTTC	CASSAALAGGGETQYF
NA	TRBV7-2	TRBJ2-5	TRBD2	TGTGCCAGCAGCCCGACTGGGCGGGAGGGCCGGACCCAGTACTTC	CASSPTGREGRTQYF
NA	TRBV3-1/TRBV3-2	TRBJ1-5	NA	TGTGCCAGCAGCCAAGGAGGAGAGGGCAATCAGCCCCAGCATTTT	CASSQGGEGNQPQHF
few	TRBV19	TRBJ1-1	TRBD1	TGTGCCAGCTGGGACAGGGCCGGCGGAATGGTAGCTGAAGCTTTCTTT	CASWDRAGGMVAEAFF
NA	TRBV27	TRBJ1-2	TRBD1	TGTGCCAGCAGTTTCCGACAGGGGTACTATGGCTACACCTTC	CASSFRQGYYGYTF
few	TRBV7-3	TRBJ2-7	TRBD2	TGTGCCAGCAGCCCCGGGGGGACTACTTCCTACGAGCAGTACTTC	CASSPGGTTSYEQYF
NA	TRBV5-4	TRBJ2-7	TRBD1	TGTGCCAGCAGCTTGGGAAGACAGGGTGACTACGAGCAGTACTTC	CASSLGRQGDYEQYF
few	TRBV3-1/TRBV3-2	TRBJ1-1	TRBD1	TGTGCCAGCAGCTGGGCAACAGGGGGCGGGACTGAAGCTTTCTTT	CASSWATGGGTEAFF
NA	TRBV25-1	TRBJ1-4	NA	TGTGCCAGCAGTGACGTAGGGGATTTAGAAAAACTGTTTTTT	CASSDVGDLEKLFF
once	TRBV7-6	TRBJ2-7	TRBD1	TGTGCCAGCAGCTGGACAGGGTTCGAGCAGTACTTC	CASSWTGFEQYF
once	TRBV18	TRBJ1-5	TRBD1	TGTGCCAGCTCACCAAACAGGGGAAAGAATCAGCCCCAGCATTTT	CASSPNRGKNQPQHF
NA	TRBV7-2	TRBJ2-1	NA	TGTGCCAGCAGGCCCGGGTCCCTCTCCTACAATGAGCAGTTCTTC	CASRPGSLSYNEQFF
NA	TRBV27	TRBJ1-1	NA	TGTGCCAGCAGTTTAGCCGGGGAGAACACTGAAGCTTTCTTT	CASSLAGENTEAFF
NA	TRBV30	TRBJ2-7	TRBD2	TGTGCCTGGAAAGGACTAGCGGGGGGTCACTACTACGAGCAGTACTTC	CAWKGLAGGHYYEQYF
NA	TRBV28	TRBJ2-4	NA	TGTGCCAGCAGTCCCCTCTGGGGGGTCCTCCCGTCCAAAAACATTCAGTACTTC	CASSPLWGVLPSKNIQYF
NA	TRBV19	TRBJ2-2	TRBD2	TGTGCCAGTAGTATACTAGCGGGTGGCGGCACCGGGGAGCTGTTTTTT	CASSILAGGGTGELFF
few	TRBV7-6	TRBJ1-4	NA	TGTGCCAGCAGCTCCGACCCTCGGGAGTGGGATGAAAAACTGTTTTTT	CASSSDPREWDEKLFF
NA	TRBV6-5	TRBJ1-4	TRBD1	TGTGCCAGCAGTTACAAGGACAGGGGAACTAATGAAAAACTGTTTTTT	CASSYKDRGTNEKLFF
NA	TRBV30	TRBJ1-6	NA	TGTGCCTGGAGGACAGCCCTAAAATCCGATTATAATTCACCCCTCCACTTT	CAWRTALKSDYNSPLHF
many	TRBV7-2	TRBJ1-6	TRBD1	TGTGCCAGCAGCTCGACAGGGACGTATTCACCCCTCCACTTT	CASSSTGTYSPLHF
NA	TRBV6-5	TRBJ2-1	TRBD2	TGTGCCAGCAGCCGAGGACTAGCGGGAGGAAATGAGCAGTTCTTC	CASSRGLAGGNEQFF
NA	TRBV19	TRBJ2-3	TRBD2	TGTGCCAGTAGTCGCTTCCTAGCGGGAGCGACAGATACGCAGTATTTT	CASSRFLAGATDTQYF
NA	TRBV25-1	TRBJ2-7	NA	TGTGCCAGCAGTGAATTCGCACGAGGCGCGAACTACGAGCAGTACTTC	CASSEFARGANYEQYF
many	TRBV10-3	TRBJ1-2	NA	TGTGCCATCAGTATCCTGACAGGAGACCCCTATGGCTACACCTTC	CAISILTGDPYGYTF
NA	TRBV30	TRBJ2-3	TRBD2	TGTGCCTGGAGAGTGGGTCGACTAGCAGCAGATACGCAGTATTTT	CAWRVGRLAADTQYF
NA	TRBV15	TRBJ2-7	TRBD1	TGTGCCACCAGCAGAGGTGGGACAGGGTCCTACGAGCAGTACTTC	CATSRGGTGSYEQYF